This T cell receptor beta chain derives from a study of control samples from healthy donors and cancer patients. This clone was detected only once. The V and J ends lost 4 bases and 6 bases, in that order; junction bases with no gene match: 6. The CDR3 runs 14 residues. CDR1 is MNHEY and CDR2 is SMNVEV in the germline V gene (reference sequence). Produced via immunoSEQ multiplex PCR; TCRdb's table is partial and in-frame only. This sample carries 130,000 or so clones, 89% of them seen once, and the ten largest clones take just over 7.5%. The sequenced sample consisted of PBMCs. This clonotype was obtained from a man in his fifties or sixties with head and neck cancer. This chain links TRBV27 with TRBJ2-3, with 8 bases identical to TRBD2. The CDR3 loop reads CASSSRRLADTQYF. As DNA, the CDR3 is TGTGCCAGCAGTTCCCGCCGACTAGCGGATACGCAGTATTTT.